Presented here are 11 T cell receptor beta chains from one specimen sequenced in a study of blood T cell repertoires in COVID-19. Measured with immunoSEQ multiplex PCR; TCRdb has only the in-frame clones, and not every one. The repertoire has 150,000 to 200,000 clones, roughly 88% of them found once; the top ten carry roughly 5%. Sequences were obtained from peripheral blood. These receptors all stem from a man in his late teens or twenties with COVID-19, enrolled during active disease.

This rearrangement joins TRBV30 to TRBJ2-7; D remains unclear. CDR3 length equals 12 residues. In germline, CDR1 is GTSNPN, CDR2 SVGIG (reference sequence). V gave up 7 bases and J gave up 5 bases, with 15 bases separating them. CDR3 sequence reads: CAFRLPGHEQYF. The CDR3 region has the DNA TGTGCCTTTCGTTTGCCTGGCCACGAGCAGTACTTC.

V is TRBV3-1 (or the pseudogene TRBV3-2) and J is TRBJ2-7, with TRBD2 matching over 9 bases. CDR1 is LGHDT and CDR2 is YNNKEL in the germline V gene (reference sequence). This CDR3 has 17 amino acids. Germline trimming cut 3 bases from V and 4 bases from J; bases unmatched to any gene: 13. CDR3 in amino acids: CASSHVLSSGMVYEQYF. In DNA form, the CDR3 reads TGTGCCAGCAGCCACGTCCTATCTAGCGGGATGGTTTACGAGCAGTACTTC.

This clone was seen a handful of times. The CDR3 is CASTKTGRYEKLFF. The CDR3 DNA sequence: TGTGCCAGCACCAAGACAGGCCGTTATGAAAAACTGTTTTTT. The chain couples TRBV7-8 to TRBJ1-4; tentative D call: TRBD1 (6 bases). V lost 7 bases to trimming and J lost 6 bases, with 15 bases between them. The CDR3 consists of 14 residues. The V gene's germline CDR1 is SGHVS and CDR2 FQNEAQ.

This rearrangement joins TRBV7-2 to TRBJ2-3; 8 bases line up with TRBD1. The V and J ends lost 5 bases and 2 bases, in that order; junction bases with no gene match: 6. From germline, CDR1 is SGHTA and CDR2 FQGNSA. The CDR3 extends over 15 amino acids. CDR3 amino acids: CASSPDRGYTDTQYF. The CDR3 DNA is TGTGCCAGCAGCCCAGACAGGGGATACACAGATACGCAGTATTTT.

V and J are TRBV4-1 and TRBJ2-4, with D possibly being TRBD1 (6 bases). V lost 4 bases and J 8 bases, leaving 21 bases between the germline ends. CDR1 is MGHRA and CDR2 is YSYEKL in the germline V gene. This CDR3 region has 16 residues. The CDR3 nucleotides are TGCGCCAGCAGCCCCCGACAGGAGACTGTAGTCCACATTCAGTACTTC. Its translation: CASSPRQETVVHIQYF.

This clone has only one observation. This chain joins TRBV19 and TRBJ1-5, with 7 bases identical to TRBD1. Germline V gene lookup returns CDR1 LNHDA and CDR2 SQIVND (reference sequence). CDR3 length: 14 amino acids. Trimming cost V 10 bases and J 6 bases; bases outside gene matches: 12. This CDR3 reads CATQQGFRSQPQHF. The CDR3 DNA follows: TGTGCCACCCAACAGGGGTTCCGTAGTCAGCCCCAGCATTTT.

The CDR3 reads CASSQCPRQGQNDNQPQHF. In DNA, the CDR3 is TGCGCCAGCAGTCAATGCCCGCGACAGGGGCAGAACGACAATCAGCCCCAGCATTTT. The V gene is TRBV23-1, the J gene TRBJ1-5, with 8 bases aligning to TRBD1. TRBV23-1 is an ORF; its function is uncertain. The V and J ends lost 1 base and 3 bases, in that order; junction bases with no gene match: 14. CDR3 length equals 19 residues.

This clone has only one observation. This chain connects TRBV6-1 to TRBJ1-5; D unresolved. V shed 3 bases and J shed 0 bases, with 12 bases lying between them. This CDR3 spans 16 amino acids. Germline CDR1 reads MNHNS; CDR2 reads SASEGT. The CDR3 DNA sequence: TGTGCCAGCAGTGAGATGGTACTGTATAGCAATCAGCCCCAGCATTTT. It yields the protein CASSEMVLYSNQPQHF.

The genes are TRBV13 and TRBJ2-5; 7 bases agree with TRBD2. The CDR3 is made up of 15 amino acids. Germline loops: CDR1 PRHDT, CDR2 FYEKMQ (reference sequence). Germline trimming cut 3 bases from V and 5 bases from J; bases unmatched to any gene: 9. The CDR3 nucleotides are TGTGCCAGCAGCTTTTTTACGGGAGGATTGGAGACCCAGTACTTC. This codes for CASSFFTGGLETQYF.

This clone was observed a single time. The DNA for the CDR3 is TGTGCCAGCAGCCATGGCCCCCAGGGTGGCAGGCCCTACTCTGGAAACACCATATATTTT. It specifies CASSHGPQGGRPYSGNTIYF. The chain couples TRBV4-2 to TRBJ1-3; the D gene is possibly TRBD1 (5 bases). Trimming removed 3 bases at V and 0 bases at J, with 24 bases between. CDR1 is LGHNA and CDR2 is YNFKEQ in the germline V gene. This CDR3 is built from 20 residues.

The chain combines TRBV4-3 with TRBJ2-1; possible D gene TRBD2, 6 bases. Between the trimmed V and J ends, which lost 4 bases and 8 bases, there was a span of 33 bases. The CDR3 is 20 residues long. Germline lookup yields CDR1 LGHNA and CDR2 YSLEER. The CDR3 bases are TGCGCCAGCAGCCGCCATAGGGGCGGGGACTTCCGGGTAATTGGGGATGAGCAGTTCTTC. Its protein is CASSRHRGGDFRVIGDEQFF.